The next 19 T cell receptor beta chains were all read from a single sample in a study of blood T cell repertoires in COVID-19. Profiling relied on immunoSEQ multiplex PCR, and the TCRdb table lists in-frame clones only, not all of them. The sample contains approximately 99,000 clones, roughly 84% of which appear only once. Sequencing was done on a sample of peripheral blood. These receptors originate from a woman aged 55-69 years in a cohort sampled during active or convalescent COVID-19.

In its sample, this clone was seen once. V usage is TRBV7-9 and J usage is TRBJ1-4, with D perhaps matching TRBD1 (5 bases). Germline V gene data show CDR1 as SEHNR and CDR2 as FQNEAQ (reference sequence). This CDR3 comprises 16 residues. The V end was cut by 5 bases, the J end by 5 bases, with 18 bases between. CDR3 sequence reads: CASSNSPGGGNEKLFF. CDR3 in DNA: TGTGCCAGCAGCAACAGTCCCGGGGGAGGGAATGAAAAACTGTTTTTT.

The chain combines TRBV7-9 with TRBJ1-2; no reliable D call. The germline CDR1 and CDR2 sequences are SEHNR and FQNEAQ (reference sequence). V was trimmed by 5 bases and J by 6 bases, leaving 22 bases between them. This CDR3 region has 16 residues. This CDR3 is CASSPPGERLLHGYTF. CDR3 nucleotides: TGTGCCAGCAGCCCCCCGGGAGAGAGACTGTTGCATGGCTACACCTTC.

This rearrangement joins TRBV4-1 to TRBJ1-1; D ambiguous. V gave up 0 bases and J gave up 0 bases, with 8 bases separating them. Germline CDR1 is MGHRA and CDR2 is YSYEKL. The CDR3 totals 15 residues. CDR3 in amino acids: CASSQDRKMNTEAFF. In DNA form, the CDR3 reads TGCGCCAGCAGCCAAGACAGGAAGATGAACACTGAAGCTTTCTTT.

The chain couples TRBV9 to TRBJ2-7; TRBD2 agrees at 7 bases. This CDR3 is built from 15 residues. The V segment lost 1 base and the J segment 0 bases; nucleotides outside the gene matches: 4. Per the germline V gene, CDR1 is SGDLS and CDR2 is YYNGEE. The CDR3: CASSVSQRGSYEQYF. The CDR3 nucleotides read TGTGCCAGCAGCGTATCGCAGCGGGGCTCCTACGAGCAGTACTTC.

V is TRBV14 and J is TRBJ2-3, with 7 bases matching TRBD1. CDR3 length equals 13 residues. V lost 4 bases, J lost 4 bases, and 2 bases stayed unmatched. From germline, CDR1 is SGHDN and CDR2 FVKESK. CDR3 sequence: CASSLGTADTQYF. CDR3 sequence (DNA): TGTGCCAGCAGCCTAGGGACAGCAGATACGCAGTATTTT.

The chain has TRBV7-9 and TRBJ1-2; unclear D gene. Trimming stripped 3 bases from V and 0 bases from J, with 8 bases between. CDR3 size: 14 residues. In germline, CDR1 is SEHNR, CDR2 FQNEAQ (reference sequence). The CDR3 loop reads CASSLGSPNYGYTF. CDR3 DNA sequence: TGTGCCAGCAGCTTGGGCAGTCCTAACTATGGCTACACCTTC.

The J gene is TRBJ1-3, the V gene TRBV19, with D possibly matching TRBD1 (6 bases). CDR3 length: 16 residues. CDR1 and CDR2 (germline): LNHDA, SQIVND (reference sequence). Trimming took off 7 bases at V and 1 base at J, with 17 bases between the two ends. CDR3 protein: CASNSLTGGSGNTIYF. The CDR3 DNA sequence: TGTGCCAGTAATTCCCTGACAGGCGGGTCTGGAAACACCATATATTTT.

The CDR3 is CASSLSGRPDTQYF. The CDR3 DNA is TGTGCCAGCAGCTTGAGCGGGAGGCCAGATACGCAGTATTTT. The V and J genes are TRBV7-9 and TRBJ2-3; the match to TRBD2 covers 9 bases. This CDR3 is 14 amino acids long. Germline CDR1 SEHNR, CDR2 FQNEAQ (reference sequence). V lost 3 bases, J lost 4 bases, and 2 bases stayed unmatched.

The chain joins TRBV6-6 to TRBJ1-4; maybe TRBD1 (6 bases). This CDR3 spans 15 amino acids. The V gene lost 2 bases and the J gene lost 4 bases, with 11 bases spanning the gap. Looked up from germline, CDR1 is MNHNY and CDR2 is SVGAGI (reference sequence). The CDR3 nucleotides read TGTGCCAGCAGTTACCCCAAGGGGGATAATGAAAAACTGTTTTTT. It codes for CASSYPKGDNEKLFF.

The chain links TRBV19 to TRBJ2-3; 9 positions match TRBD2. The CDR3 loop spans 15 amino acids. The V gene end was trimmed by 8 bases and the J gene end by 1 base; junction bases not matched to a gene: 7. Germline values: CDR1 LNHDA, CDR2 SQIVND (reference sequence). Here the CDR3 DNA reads TGTGCCAGTGGTAGCGGGAGTCGTGGCACAGATACGCAGTATTTT. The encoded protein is CASGSGSRGTDTQYF.

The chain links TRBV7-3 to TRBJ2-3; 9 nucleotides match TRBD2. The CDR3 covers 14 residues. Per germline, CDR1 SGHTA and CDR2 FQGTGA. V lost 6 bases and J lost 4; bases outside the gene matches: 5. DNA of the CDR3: TGTGCCAGCAGTCCGGGACTAGCAGCAGATACGCAGTATTTT. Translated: CASSPGLAADTQYF.

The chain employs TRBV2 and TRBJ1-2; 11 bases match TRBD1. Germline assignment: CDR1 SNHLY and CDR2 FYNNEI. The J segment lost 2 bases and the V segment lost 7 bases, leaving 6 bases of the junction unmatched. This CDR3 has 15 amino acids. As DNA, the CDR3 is TGTGCCAGCAAACTGGGACAGGGGGGGAACTATGGCTACACCTTC. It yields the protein CASKLGQGGNYGYTF.

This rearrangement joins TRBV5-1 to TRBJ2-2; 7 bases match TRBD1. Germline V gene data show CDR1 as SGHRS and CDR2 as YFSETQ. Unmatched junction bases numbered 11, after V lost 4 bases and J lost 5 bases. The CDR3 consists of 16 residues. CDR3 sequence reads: CASSPPGTVITGELFF. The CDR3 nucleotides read TGCGCCAGCAGCCCCCCCGGGACAGTAATAACCGGGGAGCTGTTTTTT.

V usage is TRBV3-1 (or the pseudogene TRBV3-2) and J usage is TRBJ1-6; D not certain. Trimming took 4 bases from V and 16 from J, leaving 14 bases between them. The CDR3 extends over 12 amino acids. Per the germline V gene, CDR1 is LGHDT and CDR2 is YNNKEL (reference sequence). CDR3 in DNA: TGTGCCAGCAGCCCCGGAGCGTTGGATCTCCACTTT. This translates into CASSPGALDLHF.

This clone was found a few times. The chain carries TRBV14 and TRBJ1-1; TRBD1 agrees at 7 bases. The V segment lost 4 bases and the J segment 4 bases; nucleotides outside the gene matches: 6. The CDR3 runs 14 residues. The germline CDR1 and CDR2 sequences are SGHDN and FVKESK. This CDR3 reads CASSRNRGGTEAFF. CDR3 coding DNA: TGTGCCAGCAGCCGCAACAGGGGTGGCACTGAAGCTTTCTTT.

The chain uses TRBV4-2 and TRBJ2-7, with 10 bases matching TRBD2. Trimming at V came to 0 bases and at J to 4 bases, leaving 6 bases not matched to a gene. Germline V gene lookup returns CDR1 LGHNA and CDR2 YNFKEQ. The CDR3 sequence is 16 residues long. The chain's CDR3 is CASSQEASGGIYEQYF. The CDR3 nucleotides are TGTGCCAGCAGCCAAGAGGCTAGCGGGGGTATATACGAGCAGTACTTC.

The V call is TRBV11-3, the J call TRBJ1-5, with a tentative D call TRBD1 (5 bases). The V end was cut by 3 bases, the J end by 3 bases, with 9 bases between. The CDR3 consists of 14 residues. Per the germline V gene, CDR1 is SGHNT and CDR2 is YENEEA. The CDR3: CASSFRVPNQPQHF. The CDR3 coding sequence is TGTGCCAGCAGCTTCAGGGTGCCCAATCAGCCCCAGCATTTT.

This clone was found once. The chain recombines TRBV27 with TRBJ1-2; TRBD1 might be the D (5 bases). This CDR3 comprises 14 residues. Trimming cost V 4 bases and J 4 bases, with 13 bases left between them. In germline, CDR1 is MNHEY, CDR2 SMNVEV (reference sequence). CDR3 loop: CASSWRDPSYGYTF. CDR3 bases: TGTGCCAGCAGTTGGAGGGACCCAAGCTATGGCTACACCTTC.

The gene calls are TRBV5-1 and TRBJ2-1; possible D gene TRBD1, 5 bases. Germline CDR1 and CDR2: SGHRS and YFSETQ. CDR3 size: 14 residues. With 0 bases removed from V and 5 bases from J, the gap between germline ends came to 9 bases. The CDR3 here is CASSLGTRDNEQFF. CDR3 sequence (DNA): TGCGCCAGCAGCTTGGGGACACGAGACAATGAGCAGTTCTTC.